One sample yielded the 3 T cell receptor beta chains listed below, sequenced in a study of radiotherapy plus CTLA-4 blockade in lung cancer. Clones were sequenced by immunoSEQ multiplex PCR, and TCRdb holds only the in-frame ones, with some missing. The sample shows about 87,000 clones, around 90% of them seen only once. The sample in question was peripheral blood, obtained from a patient treated with radiotherapy plus ipilimumab. The origin of the receptors is a human donor with non-small cell lung cancer that progressed on radiotherapy plus ipilimumab.

This chain connects TRBV27 to TRBJ1-3; tentatively, D is TRBD1 (5 bases). Germline-derived CDR1 and CDR2 are MNHEY and SMNVEV (reference sequence). V was trimmed by 8 bases and J by 8 bases, leaving 25 bases between them. There are 16 residues in the CDR3. The CDR3 DNA follows: TGTGCCAGCTCGAAATCAGGGTTTCGTGAGCGTGACACCATATATTTT. This encodes CASSKSGFRERDTIYF.

The CDR3 DNA sequence: TGTGCCAGCAGCGTTAGTGATGGCTCTGGAAACACCATATATTTT. This gives the protein CASSVSDGSGNTIYF. The gene calls are TRBV13 and TRBJ1-3, with D uncertain. This CDR3 spans 15 amino acids. CDR1 PRHDT and CDR2 FYEKMQ come from the germline V gene (reference sequence). V lost 5 bases to trimming and J lost 0 bases, with 11 bases between them.

A few counts support this clone. The chain links TRBV5-1 to TRBJ2-2, with 8 positions matching TRBD1. Germline CDR1 reads SGHRS; CDR2 reads YFSETQ. This CDR3 region has 15 residues. The V gene end was trimmed by 3 bases and the J gene end by 5 bases; junction bases not matched to a gene: 6. The chain's CDR3 is CASSSQGAHTGELFF. The CDR3 DNA is TGCGCCAGCAGCTCGCAGGGGGCCCATACCGGGGAGCTGTTTTTT. Supplemented by reference TRBV5-1 and TRBJ2-2, the full variable domain reads KAGVTQTPRYLIKTRGQQVTLSCSPISGHRSVSWYQQTPGQGLQFLFEYFSETQRNKGNFPGRFSGRQFSNSRSEMNVSTLELGDSALYLCASSSQGAHTGELFFGEGSRLTVL.